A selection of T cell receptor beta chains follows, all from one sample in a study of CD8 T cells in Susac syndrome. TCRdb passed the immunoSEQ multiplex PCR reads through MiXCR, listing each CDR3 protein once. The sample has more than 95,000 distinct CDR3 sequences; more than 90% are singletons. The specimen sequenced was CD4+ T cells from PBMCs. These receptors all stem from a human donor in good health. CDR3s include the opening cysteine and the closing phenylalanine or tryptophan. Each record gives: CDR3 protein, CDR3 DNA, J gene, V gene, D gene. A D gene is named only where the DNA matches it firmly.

cdr3_aa: CASSQGSFAGETQYF
cdr3_nt: TGCGCCAGCAGCCAAGGGTCGTTCGCCGGGGAGACCCAGTACTTC
j_call: TRBJ2-5
v_call: TRBV4-3
d_call: .

cdr3_aa: CASTPRDTEAFF
cdr3_nt: TGTGCCAGCACCCCTAGGGACACTGAAGCTTTCTTT
j_call: TRBJ1-1
v_call: TRBV6-1
d_call: .

cdr3_aa: CASKEDSYEQYF
cdr3_nt: TGCGCCAGCAAGGAGGATTCCTACGAGCAGTACTTC
j_call: TRBJ2-7
v_call: TRBV5-1
d_call: .

cdr3_aa: CSATSGSGDEQFF
cdr3_nt: TGCAGCGCGACTAGCGGGAGCGGGGATGAGCAGTTCTTC
j_call: TRBJ2-1
v_call: TRBV29-1
d_call: TRBD2

cdr3_aa: CASSQGSGSTDTQYF
cdr3_nt: TGTGCCAGCAGCCAAGGGTCAGGAAGCACAGATACGCAGTATTTT
j_call: TRBJ2-3
v_call: TRBV7-2
d_call: .

cdr3_aa: CASSPRDTRNSPLHF
cdr3_nt: TGTGCCAGCAGCCCTCGGGACACACGTAATTCACCCCTCCACTTT
j_call: TRBJ1-6
v_call: TRBV7-9
d_call: .

cdr3_aa: CASSYSTGGGGELFF
cdr3_nt: TGTGCCAGCAGTTACTCGACAGGGGGAGGGGGGGAGCTGTTTTTT
j_call: TRBJ2-2
v_call: TRBV6-6
d_call: TRBD1

cdr3_aa: CASSFRSSGRIAGELFF
cdr3_nt: TGCGCCAGCAGCTTTCGGTCTAGCGGGAGGATCGCCGGGGAGCTGTTTTTT
j_call: TRBJ2-2
v_call: TRBV5-1
d_call: TRBD2

cdr3_aa: CASSEGRFSYNEQFF
cdr3_nt: TGTGCCAGCAGCGAGGGACGGTTCTCCTACAATGAGCAGTTCTTC
j_call: TRBJ2-1
v_call: TRBV2
d_call: .

cdr3_aa: CSANRGSNQPQHF
cdr3_nt: TGCAGTGCGAACAGAGGATCCAATCAGCCCCAGCATTTT
j_call: TRBJ1-5
v_call: TRBV20-1
d_call: .

cdr3_aa: CAWSVGGWTTEAFF
cdr3_nt: TGTGCCTGGAGTGTCGGGGGTTGGACCACTGAAGCTTTCTTT
j_call: TRBJ1-1
v_call: TRBV30
d_call: .

cdr3_aa: CASSLRERTEPGNTIYF
cdr3_nt: TGTGCCAGCAGTTTAAGGGAACGGACGGAGCCTGGAAACACCATATATTTT
j_call: TRBJ1-3
v_call: TRBV12-3/TRBV12-4
d_call: .

cdr3_aa: CTSSQGGGSNYGYTF
cdr3_nt: TGCACCAGCAGCCAAGGAGGAGGGTCTAACTATGGCTACACCTTC
j_call: TRBJ1-2
v_call: TRBV1
d_call: .

cdr3_aa: CSGGSRENTIYF
cdr3_nt: TGCAGCGGGGGGTCTAGGGAAAACACCATATATTTT
j_call: TRBJ1-3
v_call: TRBV29-1
d_call: .

cdr3_aa: CASSRLAGVYEQYF
cdr3_nt: TGTGCCAGCAGTCGACTAGCGGGAGTTTACGAGCAGTACTTC
j_call: TRBJ2-7
v_call: TRBV6-5
d_call: TRBD2

cdr3_aa: CASSFEGTEAFF
cdr3_nt: TGTGCCAGCAGTTTCGAGGGGACTGAAGCTTTCTTT
j_call: TRBJ1-1
v_call: TRBV5-6
d_call: .

cdr3_aa: CASSPNPPASTDTQYF
cdr3_nt: TGTGCCAGCTCACCAAATCCCCCGGCTAGCACAGATACGCAGTATTTT
j_call: TRBJ2-3
v_call: TRBV18
d_call: .

cdr3_aa: CSIRAGGSNEKLFF
cdr3_nt: TGCAGCATACGGGCAGGGGGCTCGAATGAAAAACTGTTTTTT
j_call: TRBJ1-4
v_call: TRBV29-1
d_call: TRBD1

cdr3_aa: CAWSRGSTNEKLFF
cdr3_nt: TGTGCCTGGAGTAGGGGATCAACTAATGAAAAACTGTTTTTT
j_call: TRBJ1-4
v_call: TRBV30
d_call: .

cdr3_aa: CAWTPGPAWDEQFF
cdr3_nt: TGTGCCTGGACCCCAGGACCCGCCTGGGATGAGCAGTTCTTC
j_call: TRBJ2-1
v_call: TRBV30
d_call: .

cdr3_aa: CASKGLAEQYF
cdr3_nt: TGTGCCAGCAAAGGACTAGCGGAGCAGTACTTC
j_call: TRBJ2-7
v_call: TRBV27
d_call: TRBD2

cdr3_aa: CASIEFGTANIQYF
cdr3_nt: TGTGCCAGCATTGAGTTCGGGACAGCAAACATTCAGTACTTC
j_call: TRBJ2-4
v_call: TRBV2
d_call: TRBD1

cdr3_aa: CASSEVAGQAEQYF
cdr3_nt: TGTGCCAGCAGCGAGGTAGCGGGTCAAGCCGAGCAGTACTTC
j_call: TRBJ2-7
v_call: TRBV12-3/TRBV12-4
d_call: TRBD2